The T cell receptor (beta chain) under discussion was sequenced for a study of cytomegalovirus exposure and HLA in healthy donors. Study-wide results and caveats: Associated with HLA alleles at 0.05 false discovery rate in a later analysis were 16,951 TCR beta sequences. High specificity and sensitivity for cytomegalovirus status were reported for the classifier. The study dropped some indistinguishable V segments, TRBV6-2 and TRBV6-3 among them. Earlier analysis looked at TCR beta V segments, and most were productive about 90% or about 30% of the time.

Trimming removed 4 bases at V and 0 bases at J, with 11 bases between. The CDR3 covers 14 residues. Germline lookup yields CDR1 SGDLS and CDR2 YYNGEE. Remarks on this clone: Its antigen is currently unknown.

The PCR was carried out with 60 Vbeta primers and 13 Jbeta primers. Sequenced by immunoSEQ multiplex PCR; TCRdb stores in-frame clones only, minus some. The table records approximately 90,000 clones, about 60% of them present only once. This chain joins TRBV9 and TRBJ2-7; no definite D call. Sample: PBMCs. This TCR was recovered from a woman aged 25 to 39 in good health and CMV-seronegative. The CDR3 loop reads CASSSGVLSYEQYF. The CDR3 coding sequence is TGTGCCAGCAGCTCAGGCGTCCTCTCCTACGAGCAGTACTTC. The whole variable domain, remainder taken from reference TRBV9 and TRBJ2-7, is DSGVTQTPKHLITATGQRVTLRCSPRSGDLSVYWYQQSLDQGLQFLIQYYNGEERAKGNILERFSAQQFPDLHSELNLSSLELGDSALYFCASSSGVLSYEQYFGPGTRLTVT.